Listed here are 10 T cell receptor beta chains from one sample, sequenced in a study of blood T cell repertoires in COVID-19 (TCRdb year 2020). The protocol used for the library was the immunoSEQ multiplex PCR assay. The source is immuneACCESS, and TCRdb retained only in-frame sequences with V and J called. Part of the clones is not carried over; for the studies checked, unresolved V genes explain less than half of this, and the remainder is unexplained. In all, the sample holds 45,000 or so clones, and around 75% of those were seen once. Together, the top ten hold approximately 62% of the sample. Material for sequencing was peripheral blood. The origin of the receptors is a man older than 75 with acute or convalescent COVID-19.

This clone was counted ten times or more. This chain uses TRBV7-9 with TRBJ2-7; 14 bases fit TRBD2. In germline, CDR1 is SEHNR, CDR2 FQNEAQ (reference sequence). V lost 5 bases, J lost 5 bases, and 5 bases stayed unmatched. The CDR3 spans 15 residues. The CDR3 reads CASSNPGLAGDEQYF. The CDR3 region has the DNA TGTGCCAGCAGCAACCCGGGACTAGCGGGAGACGAGCAGTACTTC.

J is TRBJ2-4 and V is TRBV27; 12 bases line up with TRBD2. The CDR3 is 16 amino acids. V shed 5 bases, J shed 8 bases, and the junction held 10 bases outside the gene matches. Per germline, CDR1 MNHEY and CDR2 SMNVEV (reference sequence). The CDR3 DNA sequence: TGTGCCAGCAGTCGACTAGCGGGGGAGATGGCGGACATTCAGTACTTC. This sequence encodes CASSRLAGEMADIQYF.

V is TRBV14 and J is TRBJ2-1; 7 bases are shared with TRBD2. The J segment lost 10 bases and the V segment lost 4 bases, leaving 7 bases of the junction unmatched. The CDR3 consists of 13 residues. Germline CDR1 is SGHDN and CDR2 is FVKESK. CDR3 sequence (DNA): TGTGCCAGCAGCCCCTCCTCCGGGAGGGAGCAGTTCTTC. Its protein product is CASSPSSGREQFF.

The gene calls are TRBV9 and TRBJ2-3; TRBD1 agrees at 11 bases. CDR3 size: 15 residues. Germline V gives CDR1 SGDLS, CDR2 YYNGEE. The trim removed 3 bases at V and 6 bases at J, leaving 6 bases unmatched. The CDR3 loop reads CASSARDRGVDTQYF. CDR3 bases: TGTGCCAGCAGCGCCCGGGACAGGGGGGTGGATACGCAGTATTTT.

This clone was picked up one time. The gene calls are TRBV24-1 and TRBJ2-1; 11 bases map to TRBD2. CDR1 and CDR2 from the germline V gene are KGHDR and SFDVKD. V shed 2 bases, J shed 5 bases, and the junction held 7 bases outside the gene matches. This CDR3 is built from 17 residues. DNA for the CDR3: TGTGCCACCAGTGATTATAAACTAGCGGGAGTCAACAATGAGCAGTTCTTC. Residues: CATSDYKLAGVNNEQFF.

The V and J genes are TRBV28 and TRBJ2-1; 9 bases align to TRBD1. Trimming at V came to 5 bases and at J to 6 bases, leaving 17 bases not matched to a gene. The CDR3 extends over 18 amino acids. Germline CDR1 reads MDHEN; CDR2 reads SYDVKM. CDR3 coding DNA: TGTGCCAGCAGTACCTGGAGGGGCGTCGGACAGGGGTCCAATGAGCAGTTCTTC. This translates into CASSTWRGVGQGSNEQFF.

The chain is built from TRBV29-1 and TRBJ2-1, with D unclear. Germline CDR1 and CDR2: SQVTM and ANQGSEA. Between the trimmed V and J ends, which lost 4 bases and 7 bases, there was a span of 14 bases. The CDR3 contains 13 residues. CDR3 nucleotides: TGCAGCGTTGCCCGTGAGGTGTGGAATGAGCAGTTCTTC. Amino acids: CSVAREVWNEQFF.

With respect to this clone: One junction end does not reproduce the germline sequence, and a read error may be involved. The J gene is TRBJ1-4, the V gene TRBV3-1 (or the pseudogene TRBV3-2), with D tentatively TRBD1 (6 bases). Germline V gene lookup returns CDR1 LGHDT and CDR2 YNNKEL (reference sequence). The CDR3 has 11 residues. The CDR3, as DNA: TGTGCCAGCAGCCAAGTAGGACAGTGGATTTTT. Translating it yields CASSQVGQWIF.

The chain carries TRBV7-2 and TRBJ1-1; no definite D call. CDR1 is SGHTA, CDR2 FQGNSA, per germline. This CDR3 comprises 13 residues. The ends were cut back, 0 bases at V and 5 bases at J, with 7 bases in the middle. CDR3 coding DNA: TGTGCCAGCAGCTTAGCCCGGCGGACTGAAGCTTTCTTT. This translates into CASSLARRTEAFF.

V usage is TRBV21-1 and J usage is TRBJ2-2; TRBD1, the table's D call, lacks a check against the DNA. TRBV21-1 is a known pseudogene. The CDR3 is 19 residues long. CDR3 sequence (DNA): TGTGCCAGCAGCAAACCCTGGGTCACGAATGACAAAAACACCGGGGAGCTGTTTTTT. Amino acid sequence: CASSKPWVTNDKNTGELFF.